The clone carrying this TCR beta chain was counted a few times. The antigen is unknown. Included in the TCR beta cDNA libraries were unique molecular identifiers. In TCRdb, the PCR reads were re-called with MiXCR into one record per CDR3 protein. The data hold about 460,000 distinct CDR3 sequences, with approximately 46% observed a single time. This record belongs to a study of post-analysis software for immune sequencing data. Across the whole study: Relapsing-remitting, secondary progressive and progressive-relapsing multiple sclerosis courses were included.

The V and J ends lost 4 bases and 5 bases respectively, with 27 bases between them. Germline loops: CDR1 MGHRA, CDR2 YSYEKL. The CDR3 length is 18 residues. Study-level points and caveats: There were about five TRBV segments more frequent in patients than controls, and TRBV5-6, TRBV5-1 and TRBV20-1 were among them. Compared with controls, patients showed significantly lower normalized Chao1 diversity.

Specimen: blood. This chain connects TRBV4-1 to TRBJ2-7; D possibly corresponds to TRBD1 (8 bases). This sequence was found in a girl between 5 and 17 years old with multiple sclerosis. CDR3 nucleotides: TGCGCCAGCAGCCCCTCCTTCAGGGGGCGGGAGAACCCCCACGAGCAGTACTTC. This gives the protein CASSPSFRGRENPHEQYF.